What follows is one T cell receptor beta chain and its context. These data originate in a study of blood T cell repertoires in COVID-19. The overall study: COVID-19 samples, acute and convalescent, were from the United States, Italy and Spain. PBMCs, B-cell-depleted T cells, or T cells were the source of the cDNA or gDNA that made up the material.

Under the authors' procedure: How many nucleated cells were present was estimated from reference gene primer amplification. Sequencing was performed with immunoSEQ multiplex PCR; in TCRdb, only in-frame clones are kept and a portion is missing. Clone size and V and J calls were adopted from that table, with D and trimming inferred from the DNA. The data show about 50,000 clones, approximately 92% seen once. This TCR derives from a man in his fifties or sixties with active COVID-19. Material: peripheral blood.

CDR3 coding DNA: TGTGCCAGCATCGATGCTCGGACAGATGAAGCTTTCTTT. Protein sequence: CASIDARTDEAFF. The rearrangement uses TRBV13 and TRBJ1-1, with D perhaps TRBD1 (6 bases). Germline CDR1 PRHDT, CDR2 FYEKMQ (reference sequence). CDR3 length: 13 amino acids. V lost 7 bases and J lost 7, with 16 bases in between.